The source of this T cell receptor (beta chain) is a study of breast tumors, draining lymph nodes, adjacent tissues. TCRdb redid the calling of the multiplex PCR reads with MiXCR, one entry per CDR3 protein. The table includes over 10,000 distinct CDR3 sequences, roughly 34% detected once. A remark on this clonotype: Its matching antigen is unknown.

Study conclusions and caveats: Luminal-like breast cancer showed significantly greater tumor-nontumor repertoire similarity than basal-like breast cancer did. That most tumor T cells come from lymph nodes remained unproven. Tumors had less TCR diversity than lymph nodes, more than nontumor tissue.

The V and J ends lost 2 bases and 6 bases respectively, with 11 bases between them. The length of the CDR3 is 13 residues. Germline V gene sequence: CDR1 SGHNT, CDR2 YYREEE (reference sequence). This rearrangement joins TRBV5-4 to TRBJ1-2; D perhaps matches TRBD1 (6 bases). The specimen sequenced was breast tumor tissue. This sequence was found in a female donor with breast cancer. Some clones in this sample may be carry-over from other donors' samples. DNA of the CDR3: TGTGCCAGCAGCTTCATACAGGGCAATGGCTACACCTTC. It encodes CASSFIQGNGYTF.